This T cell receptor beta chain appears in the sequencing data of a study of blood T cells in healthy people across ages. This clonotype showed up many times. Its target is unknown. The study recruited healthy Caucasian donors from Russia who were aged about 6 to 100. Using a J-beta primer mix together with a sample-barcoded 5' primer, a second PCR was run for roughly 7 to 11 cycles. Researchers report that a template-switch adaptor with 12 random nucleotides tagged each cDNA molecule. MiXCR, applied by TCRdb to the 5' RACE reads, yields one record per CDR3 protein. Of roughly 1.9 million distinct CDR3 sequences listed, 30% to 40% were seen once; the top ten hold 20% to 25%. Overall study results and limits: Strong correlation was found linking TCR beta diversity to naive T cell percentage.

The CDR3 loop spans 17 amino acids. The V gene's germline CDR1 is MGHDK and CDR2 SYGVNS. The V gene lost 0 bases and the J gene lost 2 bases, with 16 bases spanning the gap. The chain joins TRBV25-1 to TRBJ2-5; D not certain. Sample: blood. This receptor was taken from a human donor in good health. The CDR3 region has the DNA TGTGCCAGCAGTGAATATATTCGAACAGAGAGTCAAGAGACCCAGTACTTC. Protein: CASSEYIRTESQETQYF.